The rows below give T cell receptor beta chains drawn from one sample of a study of Graves' ophthalmopathy and Graves' hyperthyroidism. Each CDR3 protein is one row after TCRdb ran MiXCR on the multiplex PCR reads. Of 400,000 to 450,000 distinct CDR3 sequences in the sample, more than 20% were seen once. Sequenced input: peripheral blood. The receptors were gathered from a woman between 18 and 30 years old with stable Graves' hyperthyroidism. Both conserved end residues are part of each CDR3. D genes are given only for firm matches. Where a row states a size, it is once, few, many or the class of an expanded clone; other rows omit it.

TRBJ2-7	-	TRBV6-1	TRBD2	TGTGCCAGCGAAACTAGCGGGGGTTACGAGCAGTACTTC	CASETSGGYEQYF
TRBJ2-5	-	TRBV20-1	TRBD1	TGCACTGCTGCCGGGACAGGTCAAGAGACCCTGTACTTC	CTAAGTGQETLYF
TRBJ2-7	many	TRBV7-2	-	TGTGCTACGGGCGACTCCTACGAGCAGTACTTC	CATGDSYEQYF
TRBJ1-1	many	TRBV6-1	TRBD1	TGTGCCAGCAGAGTCTTAACAGGGGTTGGGACTGAAGCTTTCTTT	CASRVLTGVGTEAFF
TRBJ1-1	many	TRBV6-1	-	TGTGCCAGCAGTCCGCAGGGTTTCACTGAAGCTTTCTTT	CASSPQGFTEAFF
TRBJ2-7	many	TRBV30	-	TGTGCCTGGAGTGTAGGGGCAGGGGGGTACGAGCAGTACTTC	CAWSVGAGGYEQYF
TRBJ2-5	many	TRBV24-1	-	TGTGCCACCAGTGATAGGTGGGGCGAGGGGTCGACCCAGTACTTC	CATSDRWGEGSTQYF
TRBJ2-4	many	TRBV12-3/TRBV12-4	TRBD1	TGTGCCAGCAGTTCGGCAGGGGGTACAAACATTAAGTACTTC	CASSSAGGTNIKYF
TRBJ1-6	many	TRBV19	-	TGTGCCAGTAGTATTCGAACCTATTCACCCCTCCACTTT	CASSIRTYSPLHF
TRBJ2-2	-	TRBV28	TRBD2	TGTGCCAGCAGTTCAAAGAGACTAGCGGAGCCGAACACCGGGGAGCTGTTTTTT	CASSSKRLAEPNTGELFF
TRBJ2-4	many	TRBV7-9	-	TGTGCCAGCAGCTCCTGGGAAAACATTCAGTACTTC	CASSSWENIQYF
TRBJ1-1	-	TRBV6-1	TRBD1	TGTGCCAGCAGAGAGCGTCCGAGGGGGCGGATCACTGAAGCTTTCTTT	CASRERPRGRITEAFF
TRBJ2-5	many	TRBV30	-	TGTGCCTGGATCCCTATGAGGGGAGCCCAAGAGACCCAGTACTTC	CAWIPMRGAQETQYF
TRBJ1-2	many	TRBV6-2/TRBV6-3	TRBD1	TGTGCCAGCAGTTACGGGACAGGGTCCGGCTACACCTTC	CASSYGTGSGYTF
TRBJ1-5	many	TRBV28	-	TGTGCCAGCAGTTCAGCCTTGGCGCGGCAGCCCCAGCATTTT	CASSSALARQPQHF
TRBJ2-7	-	TRBV5-6	-	TGTGCCAGCAGCTTTTCTTACGAGCTGTACTTC	CASSFSYELYF